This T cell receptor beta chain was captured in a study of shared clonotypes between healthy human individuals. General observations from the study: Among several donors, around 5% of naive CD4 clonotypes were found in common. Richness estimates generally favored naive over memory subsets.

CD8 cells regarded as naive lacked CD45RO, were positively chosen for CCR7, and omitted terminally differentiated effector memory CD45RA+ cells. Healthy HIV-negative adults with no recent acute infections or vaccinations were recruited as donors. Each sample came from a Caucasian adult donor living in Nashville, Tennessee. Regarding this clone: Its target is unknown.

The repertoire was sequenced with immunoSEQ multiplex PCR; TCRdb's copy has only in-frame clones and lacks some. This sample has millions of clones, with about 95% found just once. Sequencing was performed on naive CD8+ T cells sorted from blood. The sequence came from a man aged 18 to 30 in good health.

CDR3 nucleotide sequence: TGTGCCAGCAGCCCAGAGACAGGGGCTAATGAAAAACTGTTTTTT. This gives the protein CASSPETGANEKLFF. The rearrangement links TRBV9 to TRBJ1-4, with TRBD1 matching 8 bases. The CDR3 loop spans 15 amino acids. V lost 4 bases, J lost 3 bases, and 5 bases stayed unmatched. Germline CDR1 is SGDLS and CDR2 is YYNGEE.